A selection of T cell receptor beta chains follows, all from one sample in a study of blood T cell repertoires in COVID-19. Sequencing was performed with immunoSEQ multiplex PCR; in TCRdb, only in-frame clones are kept and a portion is missing. The data hold around 110,000 clones, with around 90% observed a single time. The sequenced material came from peripheral blood. All receptors come from a man between 35 and 55 years old with active or convalescent COVID-19. Each CDR3 is given with its conserved first and last residue. The D gene is left open where the match is weak. Clone size is not always given. Where it is, it says once, few, many or a class for expanded clones.

v_call,clone_size,j_call,d_call,cdr3_length,cdr3_aa,cdr3_nt
TRBV19,once,TRBJ1-5,NA,14,CASSIGGVGQPQHF,TGTGCCAGTAGTATTGGGGGGGTCGGTCAGCCCCAGCATTTT
TRBV3-1/TRBV3-2,NA,TRBJ2-2,NA,11,CASKGVGELFF,TGTGCCAGCAAAGGAGTTGGGGAGCTGTTTTTT
TRBV19,NA,TRBJ1-1,NA,14,CASSPAGADTEAFF,TGTGCCAGTAGCCCCGCGGGGGCGGACACTGAAGCTTTCTTT
TRBV14,NA,TRBJ1-4,NA,15,CASSLSTGGNEKLFF,TGTGCCAGCAGCCTGTCGACAGGTGGTAATGAAAAACTGTTTTTT
TRBV10-3,once,TRBJ2-1,TRBD1,16,CAISGQGESSYNEQFF,TGTGCCATCAGTGGGCAGGGGGAAAGCTCCTACAATGAGCAGTTCTTC
TRBV30,NA,TRBJ2-3,NA,15,CAWSLPESGTDTQYF,TGTGCCTGGAGTTTACCGGAGTCAGGGACAGATACGCAGTATTTT
TRBV5-1,NA,TRBJ2-4,NA,13,CASSLDSPNIQYF,TGCGCCAGCAGCTTGGACAGCCCAAACATTCAGTACTTC
TRBV28,NA,TRBJ2-1,NA,14,CASSSPPTHNEQFF,TGTGCCAGCAGTTCCCCTCCCACTCACAATGAGCAGTTCTTC
TRBV5-3,once,TRBJ1-2,NA,9,CARSRGTNF,TGTGCCAGAAGCCGAGGCACCAACTTC
TRBV5-6,NA,TRBJ1-6,NA,16,CASSSRRGGGYSPLHF,TGTGCCAGCAGCTCCCGACGGGGAGGGGGGTATTCACCCCTCCACTTT
TRBV5-1,once,TRBJ2-7,NA,15,CASSSAGEWIHEQYF,TGCGCCAGCAGCTCGGCAGGGGAATGGATCCACGAGCAGTACTTC
TRBV5-6,once,TRBJ1-2,NA,15,CASSPRLPERYGYTF,TGTGCCAGCAGCCCACGACTCCCTGAGCGCTATGGCTACACCTTC
TRBV19,NA,TRBJ1-2,TRBD1,15,CASSRTGGASYGYTF,TGTGCCAGTAGCCGTACAGGGGGCGCGAGCTATGGCTACACCTTC
TRBV5-6,NA,TRBJ2-5,NA,12,CASSLAEGTQYF,TGTGCCAGCAGCTTGGCTGAGGGGACCCAGTACTTC
TRBV11-2,NA,TRBJ1-2,TRBD1,14,CASSLEAGGYGYTF,TGTGCCAGCAGCTTAGAGGCAGGGGGCTATGGCTACACCTTC
TRBV29-1,NA,TRBJ1-3,NA,13,CSVGAASGNTIYF,TGCAGCGTTGGGGCAGCCTCTGGAAACACCATATATTTT
TRBV5-5,NA,TRBJ1-4,TRBD1,14,CASMPGTDPEKLFF,TGTGCCAGCATGCCCGGGACAGACCCTGAAAAACTGTTTTTT
TRBV12-5,once,TRBJ2-6,TRBD1,18,CASALSGTGATGANVLTF,TGTGCTAGTGCCCTCTCCGGGACAGGGGCAACTGGGGCCAACGTCCTGACTTTC
TRBV19,NA,TRBJ1-5,NA,14,CASSFGTPSRGENF,TGTGCCAGTAGTTTCGGGACACCTTCGAGGGGCGAAAATTTT